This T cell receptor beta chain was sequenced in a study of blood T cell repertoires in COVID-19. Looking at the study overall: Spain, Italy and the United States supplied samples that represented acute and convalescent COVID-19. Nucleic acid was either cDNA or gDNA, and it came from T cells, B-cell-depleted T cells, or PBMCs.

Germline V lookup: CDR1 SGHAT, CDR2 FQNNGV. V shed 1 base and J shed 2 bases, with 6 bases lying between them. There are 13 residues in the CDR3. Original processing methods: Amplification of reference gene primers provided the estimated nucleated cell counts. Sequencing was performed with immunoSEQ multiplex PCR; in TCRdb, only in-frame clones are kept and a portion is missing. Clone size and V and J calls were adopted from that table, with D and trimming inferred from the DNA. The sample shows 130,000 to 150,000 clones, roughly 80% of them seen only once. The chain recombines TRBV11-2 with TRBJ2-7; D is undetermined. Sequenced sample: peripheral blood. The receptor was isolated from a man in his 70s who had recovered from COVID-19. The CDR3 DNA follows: TGTGCCAGCAGCTTAGGCGCTACCTACGAGCAGTACTTC. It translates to CASSLGATYEQYF.